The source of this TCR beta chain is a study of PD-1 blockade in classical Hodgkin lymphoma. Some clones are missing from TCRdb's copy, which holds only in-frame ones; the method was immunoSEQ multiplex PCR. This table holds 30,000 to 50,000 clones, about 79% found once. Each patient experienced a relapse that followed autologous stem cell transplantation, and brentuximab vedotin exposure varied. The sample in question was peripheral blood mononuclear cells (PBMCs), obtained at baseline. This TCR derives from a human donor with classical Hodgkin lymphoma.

The CDR3 DNA sequence: TGTGCCAGCAGCACACTAGCGGGAGACGGCGAGCAGTACTTC. Translated, it gives CASSTLAGDGEQYF. The chain joins TRBV5-4 to TRBJ2-7; 11 bases are shared with TRBD2. J gave up 6 bases and V 4 bases, and 6 bases lay outside the gene matches. CDR1 is SGHNT, CDR2 YYREEE, per germline (reference sequence). This CDR3 spans 14 amino acids. The complete variable domain, with remaining parts taken from reference TRBV5-4 and TRBJ2-7, reads ETGVTQSPTHLIKTRGQQVTLRCSSQSGHNTVSWYQQALGQGPQFIFQYYREEENGRGNFPPRFSGLQFPNYSSELNVNALELDDSALYLCASSTLAGDGEQYFGPGTRLTVT.